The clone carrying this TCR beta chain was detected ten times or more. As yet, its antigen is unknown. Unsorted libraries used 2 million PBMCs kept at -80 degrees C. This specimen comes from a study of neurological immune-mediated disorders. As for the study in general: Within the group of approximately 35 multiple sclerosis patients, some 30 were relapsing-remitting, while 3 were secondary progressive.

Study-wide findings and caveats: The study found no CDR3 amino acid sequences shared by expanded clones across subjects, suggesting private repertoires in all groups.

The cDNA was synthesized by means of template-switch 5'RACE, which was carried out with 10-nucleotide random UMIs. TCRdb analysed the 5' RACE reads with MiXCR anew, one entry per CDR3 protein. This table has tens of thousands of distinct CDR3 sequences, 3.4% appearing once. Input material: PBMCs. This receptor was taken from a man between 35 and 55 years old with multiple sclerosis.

The CDR3 loop reads CASSVGWGLAGVSDTQYF. The CDR3 DNA is TGTGCCAGCAGCGTAGGCTGGGGACTAGCGGGAGTATCAGATACGCAGTATTTT. The genes are TRBV9 and TRBJ2-3; TRBD2 aligns across 14 bases. The CDR3 extends over 18 amino acids. The trim removed 0 bases at V and 4 bases at J, leaving 7 bases unmatched. Germline V gene sequence: CDR1 SGDLS, CDR2 YYNGEE.